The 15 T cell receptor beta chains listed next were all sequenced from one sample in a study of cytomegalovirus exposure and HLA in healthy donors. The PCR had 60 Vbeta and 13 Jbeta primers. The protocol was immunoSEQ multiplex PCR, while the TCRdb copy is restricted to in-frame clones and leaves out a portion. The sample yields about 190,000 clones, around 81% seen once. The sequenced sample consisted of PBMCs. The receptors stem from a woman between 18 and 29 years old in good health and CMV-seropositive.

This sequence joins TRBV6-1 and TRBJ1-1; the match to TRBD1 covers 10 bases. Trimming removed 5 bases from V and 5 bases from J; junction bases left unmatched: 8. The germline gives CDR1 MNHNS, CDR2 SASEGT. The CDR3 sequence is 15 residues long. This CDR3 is CASSPGTGEGTEAFF. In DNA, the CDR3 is TGTGCCAGCAGTCCCGGGACAGGGGAGGGGACTGAAGCTTTCTTT.

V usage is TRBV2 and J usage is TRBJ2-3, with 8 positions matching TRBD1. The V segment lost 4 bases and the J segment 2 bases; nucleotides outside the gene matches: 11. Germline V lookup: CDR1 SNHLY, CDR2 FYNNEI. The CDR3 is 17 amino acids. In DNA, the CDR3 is TGTGCCAGCAGTGGGGACAGGCCCACCCCGCTCACAGATACGCAGTATTTT. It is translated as CASSGDRPTPLTDTQYF.

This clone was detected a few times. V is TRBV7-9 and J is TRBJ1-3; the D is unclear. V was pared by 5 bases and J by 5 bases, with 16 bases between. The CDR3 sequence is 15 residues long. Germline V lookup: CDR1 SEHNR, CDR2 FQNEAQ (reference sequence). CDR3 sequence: CASSPSRLTRNTIYF. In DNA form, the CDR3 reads TGTGCCAGCAGCCCCTCTCGGTTAACGAGAAACACCATATATTTT.

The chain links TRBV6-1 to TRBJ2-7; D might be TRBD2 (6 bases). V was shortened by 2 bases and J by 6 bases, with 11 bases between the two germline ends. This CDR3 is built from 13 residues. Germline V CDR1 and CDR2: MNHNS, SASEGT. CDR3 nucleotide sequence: TGTGCCAGCAGTGAACTAAGGAGGGGCGAGCAGTACGTC. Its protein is CASSELRRGEQYV.

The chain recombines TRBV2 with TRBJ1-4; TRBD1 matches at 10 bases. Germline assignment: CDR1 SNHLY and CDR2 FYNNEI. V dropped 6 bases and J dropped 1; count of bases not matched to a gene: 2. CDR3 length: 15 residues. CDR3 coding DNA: TGTGCCAGCAGGGGGACAGGGGTAACTAATGAAAAACTGTTTTTT. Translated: CASRGTGVTNEKLFF.

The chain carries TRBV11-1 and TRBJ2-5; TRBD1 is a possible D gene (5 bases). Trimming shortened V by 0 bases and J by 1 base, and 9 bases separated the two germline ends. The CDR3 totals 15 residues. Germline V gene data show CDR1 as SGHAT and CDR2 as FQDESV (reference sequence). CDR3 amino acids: CASSLAPTGQETQYF. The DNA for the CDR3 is TGTGCCAGCAGCTTAGCCCCCACAGGCCAAGAGACCCAGTACTTC. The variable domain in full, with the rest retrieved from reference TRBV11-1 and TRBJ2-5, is EAEVAQSPRYKITEKSQAVAFWCDPISGHATLYWYRQILGQGPELLVQFQDESVVDDSQLPKDRFSAERLKGVDSTLKIQPAELGDSAMYLCASSLAPTGQETQYFGPGTRLLVL.

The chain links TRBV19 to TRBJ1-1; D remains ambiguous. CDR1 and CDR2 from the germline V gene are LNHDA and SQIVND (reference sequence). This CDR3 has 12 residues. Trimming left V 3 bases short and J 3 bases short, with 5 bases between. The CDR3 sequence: CASSISDTEAFF. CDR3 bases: TGTGCCAGTAGTATTTCTGACACTGAAGCTTTCTTT.

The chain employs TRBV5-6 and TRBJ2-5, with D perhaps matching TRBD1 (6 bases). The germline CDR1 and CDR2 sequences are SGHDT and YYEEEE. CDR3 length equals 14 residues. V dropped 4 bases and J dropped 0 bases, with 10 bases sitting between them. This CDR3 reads CASSRDKYQETQYF. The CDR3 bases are TGTGCCAGCAGCCGGGACAAATACCAAGAGACCCAGTACTTC.

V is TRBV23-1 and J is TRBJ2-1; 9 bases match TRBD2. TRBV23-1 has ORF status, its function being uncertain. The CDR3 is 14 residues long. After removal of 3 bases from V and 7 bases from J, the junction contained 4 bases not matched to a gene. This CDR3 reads CASSQASGVNEQFF. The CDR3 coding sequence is TGCGCCAGCAGTCAGGCTAGCGGGGTTAATGAGCAGTTCTTC.

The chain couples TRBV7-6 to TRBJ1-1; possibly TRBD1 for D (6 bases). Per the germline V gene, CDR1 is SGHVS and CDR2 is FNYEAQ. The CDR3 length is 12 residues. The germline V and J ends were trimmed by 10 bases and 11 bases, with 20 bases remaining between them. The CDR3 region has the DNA TGTGCCATATTGGGGGCCAAATCGGAGGCTTTCTTT. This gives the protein CAILGAKSEAFF.

The CDR3: CASSLSRDGYTF. The CDR3 DNA reads TGTGCCAGCAGCTTATCCAGGGATGGCTACACCTTC. The chain carries TRBV11-3 and TRBJ1-2, with D possibly being TRBD1 (5 bases). There are 12 residues in the CDR3. Germline CDR1 and CDR2: SGHNT and YENEEA. V lost 2 bases, J lost 6 bases, and 7 bases lay in between.

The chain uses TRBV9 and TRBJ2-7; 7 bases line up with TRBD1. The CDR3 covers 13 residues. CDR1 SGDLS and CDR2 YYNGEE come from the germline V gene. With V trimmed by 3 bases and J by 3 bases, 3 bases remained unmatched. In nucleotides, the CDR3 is TGTGCCAGCAGCGCCCGGGACAGCTACGAGCAGTACTTC. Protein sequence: CASSARDSYEQYF.

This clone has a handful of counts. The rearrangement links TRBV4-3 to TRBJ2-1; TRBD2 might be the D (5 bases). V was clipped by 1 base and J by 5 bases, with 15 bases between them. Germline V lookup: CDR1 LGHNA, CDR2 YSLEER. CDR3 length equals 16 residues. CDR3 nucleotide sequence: TGCGCCAGCAGCCAAGTAAACATAATGGGAGACAATGAGCAGTTCTTC. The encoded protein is CASSQVNIMGDNEQFF.

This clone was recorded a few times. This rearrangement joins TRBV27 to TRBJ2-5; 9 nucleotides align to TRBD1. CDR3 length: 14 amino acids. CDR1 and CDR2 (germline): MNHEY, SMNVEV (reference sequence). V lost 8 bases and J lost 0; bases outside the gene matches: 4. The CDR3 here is CASGTGTYQETQYF. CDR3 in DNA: TGTGCCAGCGGGACAGGGACGTACCAAGAGACCCAGTACTTC.

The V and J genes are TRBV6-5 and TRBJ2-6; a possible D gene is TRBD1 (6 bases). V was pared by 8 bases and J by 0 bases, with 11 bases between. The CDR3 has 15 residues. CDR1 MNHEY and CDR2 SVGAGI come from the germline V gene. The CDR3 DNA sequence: TGTGCCAGCGGGACAACCTCCTCTGGGGCCAACGTCCTGACTTTC. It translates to CASGTTSSGANVLTF.